This TCR beta chain derives from a study of T cell responses to AZD1222 COVID-19 vaccine. Study-wide results and caveats: A mostly white British donor set with more females was recruited, and clonal diversity was possibly underestimated.

Details on this clone: The target antigen is unknown.

The CDR3 has 15 amino acids. V lost 5 bases, J lost 7 bases, and 18 bases lay in between. Germline CDR1 reads SEHNR; CDR2 reads FQNEAQ (reference sequence). TCRdb keeps only in-frame clones here, not all; method: immunoSEQ multiplex PCR. Here the sample spans about 150,000 clones, around 90% being singletons. Sequencing was performed on peripheral blood, taken on day 0 of AZD1222 vaccination. The chain links TRBV7-9 to TRBJ1-5; D gene uncertain. The TCR originated in an adult in good health. In DNA form, the CDR3 reads TGTGCCAGCAGCCCCCCCGGGCCCGGGAGGCAGCCCCAGCATTTT. It yields the protein CASSPPGPGRQPQHF.